This TCR beta chain was recorded in a study of control samples from healthy donors and cancer patients. TCRdb's table, derived via immunoSEQ multiplex PCR, lists solely in-frame clones and lacks some. The sample records some 40,000 clones, 83% being singletons. CDR3 length: 13 amino acids. Per germline, CDR1 MGHRA and CDR2 YSYEKL. V lost 4 bases, J lost 8 bases, and 6 bases stayed unmatched. The sequencing sample was made of PBMCs. The chain employs TRBV4-1 and TRBJ1-1; TRBD1 agrees at 8 bases. The TCR originated in a woman aged 60-75 years with lung cancer. The CDR3 protein is CASSLTRQGEAFF. CDR3 bases: TGCGCCAGCAGCCTTACCCGACAGGGGGAAGCTTTCTTT.